Included here is one T cell receptor beta chain sequence, with context. Its antigen is not known. This specimen comes from a study of siplizumab effects on memory and regulatory T cells. The CDR3 is 12 residues long. TCRdb keeps only in-frame clones here, not all; method: immunoSEQ multiplex PCR. The sample includes 57,000 or so clones, 70% to 80% of them seen just once. Findings and limits, study-wide: A mean of approximately 70% of mappable alloreactive CD4+ clones were Treg-derived with siplizumab, compared with 26.9% in controls. In siplizumab cultures, the suppressive function of proliferating Tregs remained unconfirmed. Naive T cells seemed more diverse than memory cells and seemed major alloresponse contributors.

The sequenced sample consisted of memory CD4+ T cells sorted from blood. The chain employs TRBV21-1 and TRBJ1-2. TRBV21-1 is tagged as a pseudogene. The TCR sequence derives from a human donor in good health. The CDR3 spells CASGGRGGLYTF. As DNA, the CDR3 is TGTGCCAGCGGGGGCAGGGGAGGGCTCTACACCTTC.